This T cell receptor (beta chain) stems from a study of T cells in Graves' hyperthyroidism and ophthalmopathy. Study summary: Peripheral blood draws took place at initial diagnosis, ahead of any treatment.

The CDR3 sequence is 15 residues long. The V and J ends lost 4 bases and 2 bases respectively, with 12 bases between them. Germline loops: CDR1 MNHEY, CDR2 SVGEGT. A remark on this clonotype: As yet, its antigen is unknown.

For ophthalmopathy patients, the Clinical Activity Score was at least 3 and the NOSPECS grade at least 4; duration was under 3 months. The investigators amplified TCR beta CDR3 regions from RNA transcripts. With the HTBI primer set, the TCR CDR3 went through a first round of RT-PCR. TCRdb fed the multiplex PCR reads into MiXCR, producing one record per CDR3 protein. Seen here are around 520,000 distinct CDR3 sequences, around 24% observed once, and the top ten hold over 9%. Study observations and caveats: Using 13 V-J features, a model discriminated ophthalmopathy from stable hyperthyroidism. The majority of expanded thyroid clonotypes above 0.001 also appeared in blood.

The sequencing input was blood. The chain combines TRBV6-2 or TRBV6-3 with TRBJ1-5; no clear D gene. The TCR originated in a woman aged 25 to 39 with Graves' ophthalmopathy. This CDR3 reads CASSLVGIGNQPQHF. In nucleotides, the CDR3 is TGTGCCAGCAGTTTAGTGGGTATTGGCAATCAGCCCCAGCATTTT.